These 32 T cell receptor beta chains were all obtained from the same sample, sequenced in a study of neurological immune-mediated disorders. From the 5' RACE reads, TCRdb called clonotypes with MiXCR, one entry per CDR3 protein. This table has 64,000 or so distinct CDR3 sequences, about a tenth appearing once. The sample's time point: longitudinal time-point 1 (baseline). The specimen sequenced was PBMCs. Receptor source: a man between 25 and 39 years old in good health.

The CDR3 loop reads CASRGSGEETQYF. DNA for the CDR3: TGTGCCAGCAGGGGTTCAGGGGAAGAGACCCAGTACTTC. The chain carries TRBV4-2 and TRBJ2-5, with a tentative D call TRBD1 (6 bases). Germline V gives CDR1 LGHNA, CDR2 YNFKEQ. The CDR3 extends over 13 amino acids. Trimming pared 6 bases from V and 3 bases from J, leaving 11 bases between.

In this sample, this clonotype turned up many times. CDR3 region: CASSYQRNEKLFF. The CDR3 nucleotides read TGTGCCAGCAGTTACCAGAGGAATGAAAAACTGTTTTTT. The chain has TRBV6-6 and TRBJ1-4, with D hard to call. Trimming pared 2 bases from V and 5 bases from J, leaving 6 bases between. The CDR3 sequence is 13 residues long. Germline V gene lookup returns CDR1 MNHNY and CDR2 SVGAGI (reference sequence).

This clonotype appeared many times. The chain carries TRBV5-1 and TRBJ2-1; D remains ambiguous. Per germline, CDR1 SGHRS and CDR2 YFSETQ. The CDR3 has 11 residues. V dropped 2 bases and J dropped 8 bases, with 5 bases sitting between them. CDR3 coding DNA: TGCGCCAGCAGCTTTATTGATGAGCAGTTCTTC. This gives the protein CASSFIDEQFF. Complete variable domain (other parts from reference TRBV5-1 and TRBJ2-1): KAGVTQTPRYLIKTRGQQVTLSCSPISGHRSVSWYQQTPGQGLQFLFEYFSETQRNKGNFPGRFSGRQFSNSRSEMNVSTLELGDSALYLCASSFIDEQFFGPGTRLTVL.

This chain links TRBV19 with TRBJ2-6, with D perhaps matching TRBD2 (6 bases). CDR1 and CDR2 (germline): LNHDA, SQIVND (reference sequence). With 4 bases removed from V and 3 bases from J, the gap between germline ends came to 13 bases. The CDR3 extends over 16 amino acids. The CDR3 DNA reads TGTGCCAGTAGTAGAGGAGGGGAAGGTGGGGCCAACGTCCTGACTTTC. Translating gives CASSRGGEGGANVLTF. Full variable domain (outside the CDR3, taken from reference TRBV19 and TRBJ2-6): DGGITQSPKYLFRKEGQNVTLSCEQNLNHDAMYWYRQDPGQGLRLIYYSQIVNDFQKGDIAEGYSVSREKKESFPLTVTSAQKNPTAFYLCASSRGGEGGANVLTFGAGSRLTVL.

At least ten counts were recorded for this clonotype. The V gene is TRBV5-1, the J gene TRBJ1-1; D is unclear. V lost 1 base and J lost 0, with 10 bases in between. Germline V CDR1 and CDR2: SGHRS, YFSETQ. CDR3 length: 15 residues. The CDR3, as DNA: TGCGCCAGCAGCTTGTCGGGAGTCATGAACACTGAAGCTTTCTTT. Translated: CASSLSGVMNTEAFF.

The sample holds a few counts of this clonotype. The chain carries TRBV28 and TRBJ2-5; the D gene is possibly TRBD2 (7 bases). The germline V gene has CDR1 MDHEN and CDR2 SYDVKM. The germline V and J ends were trimmed by 4 bases and 5 bases, with 14 bases remaining between them. CDR3 length equals 14 residues. The CDR3 here is CASSSPGGGETQYF. The CDR3 DNA reads as TGTGCCAGCAGTTCACCGGGGGGCGGCGAGACCCAGTACTTC.

In this sample, this clonotype turned up many times. The chain uses TRBV6-5 and TRBJ1-2; D is uncertain. The length of the CDR3 is 15 residues. CDR1 and CDR2 (germline): MNHEY, SVGAGI. The V gene lost 7 bases and the J gene lost 0 bases, with 15 bases spanning the gap. The CDR3 coding sequence is TGTGCCAGCACCGATGGACTGAGGGCTAACTATGGCTACACCTTC. This encodes CASTDGLRANYGYTF.

This clonotype was counted many times. At one of its ends the junction is not consistent with the germline gene, which may arise from a read error. The CDR3 DNA reads as TGTGCCAGCAGTTTAGGGACAGGGGTTTTCTCCTACGAGCAGTACTTC. It is translated as CASSLGTGVFSYEQYF. The chain couples TRBV13 to TRBJ2-7, with 10 bases lining up with TRBD1. The CDR3 is 16 residues long. Germline V lookup: CDR1 PRHDT, CDR2 FYEKMQ (reference sequence).

The rearrangement joins TRBV5-1 to TRBJ2-7; 8 positions match TRBD1. This CDR3 has 16 amino acids. J gave up 1 base and V 4 bases, and 10 bases lay outside the gene matches. Germline CDR1 is SGHRS and CDR2 is YFSETQ. The CDR3 region is CASSPLPGQVSYEQYF. The CDR3 DNA reads TGCGCCAGCAGCCCCTTGCCGGGACAGGTTTCCTACGAGCAGTACTTC.

This clonotype was picked up many times. The chain employs TRBV12-3 or TRBV12-4 and TRBJ2-1; TRBD2 aligns across 12 bases. This CDR3 contains 15 residues. The J segment lost 5 bases and the V segment lost 6 bases, leaving 5 bases of the junction unmatched. The CDR3 loop reads CASRRTSGINNEQFF. DNA for the CDR3: TGTGCCAGCAGACGGACTAGCGGGATAAACAATGAGCAGTTCTTC.

This clonotype was counted a single time. Because it lacks the conserved phenylalanine or tryptophan at the end, this CDR3 is likely a read error. The V and J genes are TRBV28 and TRBJ2-3, with TRBD2 matching 14 bases. The J segment lost 5 bases and the V segment lost 5 bases, leaving 3 bases of the junction unmatched. This CDR3 contains 15 residues. Germline CDR1 is MDHEN and CDR2 is SYDVKM. The CDR3 region is CASSLGLAGVDTQYY. CDR3 DNA: TGTGCCAGCAGTCTGGGACTAGCGGGAGTAGATACGCAGTATTAT.

This clonotype was found many times. This chain connects TRBV29-1 to TRBJ2-7; TRBD1 agrees at 7 bases. This CDR3 has 14 amino acids. Germline trimming cut 4 bases from V and 6 bases from J; bases unmatched to any gene: 12. Germline V CDR1 and CDR2: SQVTM, ANQGSEA. DNA of the CDR3: TGCAGCGTTGTGGTTGATGGGACAGCCACCGAGCAGTACTTC. It encodes CSVVVDGTATEQYF.

This clonotype has ten or more counts. The chain recombines TRBV20-1 with TRBJ1-1; D call uncertain. V was trimmed by 0 bases and J by 4 bases, leaving 9 bases between them. The CDR3 length is 13 residues. CDR1 is DFQATT, CDR2 SNEGSKA, per germline (reference sequence). CDR3 DNA sequence: TGCAGTGCTAGAGATGTTCCAAGCACTGAAGCTTTCTTT. This sequence encodes CSARDVPSTEAFF.

This clonotype was recorded at least ten times. This sequence joins TRBV10-3 and TRBJ2-5; tentative D call: TRBD1 (5 bases). CDR1 is ENHRY, CDR2 SYGVKD, per germline. This CDR3 is built from 14 residues. V lost 3 bases, J lost 5 bases, and 13 bases lay in between. The CDR3 DNA is TGTGCCATCAGTGACACCCAGGGCGTGGAGACCCAGTACTTC. Translating it yields CAISDTQGVETQYF.

Many counts were recorded for this clonotype. J is TRBJ2-7 and V is TRBV20-1, with 7 positions matching TRBD1. Germline trimming cut 4 bases from V and 6 bases from J; bases unmatched to any gene: 3. This CDR3 is 11 amino acids long. CDR1 and CDR2 from the germline V gene are DFQATT and SNEGSKA (reference sequence). The CDR3 nucleotides read TGCAGTGCTAAACAGGGGTTCGAGCAGTACTTC. It is translated as CSAKQGFEQYF.

This clonotype was counted a few times. The chain carries TRBV6-1 and TRBJ2-1; 9 bases agree with TRBD1. Germline CDR1 is MNHNS and CDR2 is SASEGT. V lost 4 bases and J lost 4; bases outside the gene matches: 8. This CDR3 comprises 16 residues. The CDR3 DNA is TGTGCCAGCAGTGTTGGACAGGGGATGGCGTACAATGAGCAGTTCTTC. Its translation is CASSVGQGMAYNEQFF.

This clonotype was observed at least ten times. This rearrangement joins TRBV29-1 to TRBJ2-1, with D perhaps TRBD2 (6 bases). Germline V gene lookup returns CDR1 SQVTM and CDR2 ANQGSEA. V lost 4 bases, J lost 2 bases, and 12 bases lay in between. The CDR3 is made up of 14 amino acids. In DNA form, the CDR3 reads TGCAGCGTTGGCCGGGACTCGACCTACAATGAGCAGTTCTTC. Encoded protein: CSVGRDSTYNEQFF.

In this sample, this clonotype turned up many times. The CDR3 reads CASSLAGVTTGELFF. CDR3 nucleotides: TGTGCCAGCAGTTTAGCGGGAGTTACGACCGGGGAGCTGTTTTTT. The rearrangement joins TRBV12-3 or TRBV12-4 to TRBJ2-2; weak D call: TRBD2 (5 bases). Trimming pared 0 bases from V and 5 bases from J, leaving 10 bases between. This CDR3 has 15 amino acids.

This clonotype has ten or more counts. The chain uses TRBV19 and TRBJ1-4, with D perhaps matching TRBD1 (6 bases). Trimming pared 9 bases from V and 4 bases from J, leaving 12 bases between. The CDR3 spans 13 residues. The V gene's germline CDR1 is LNHDA and CDR2 SQIVND (reference sequence). This CDR3 reads CASRQAINEKLFF. CDR3 sequence (DNA): TGTGCCAGCCGACAGGCCATTAATGAAAAACTGTTTTTT. Using reference TRBV19 and TRBJ1-4 for the parts outside the CDR3, the full variable domain is DGGITQSPKYLFRKEGQNVTLSCEQNLNHDAMYWYRQDPGQGLRLIYYSQIVNDFQKGDIAEGYSVSREKKESFPLTVTSAQKNPTAFYLCASRQAINEKLFFGSGTQLSVL.

This clonotype has a count of ten or more. This rearrangement joins TRBV10-3 to TRBJ2-5; D is possibly TRBD2 (5 bases). Between the trimmed V and J ends, which lost 2 bases and 5 bases, there was a span of 12 bases. CDR1 and CDR2 (germline): ENHRY, SYGVKD. This CDR3 has 14 amino acids. CDR3 sequence: CAISESAGRETQYF. In DNA, the CDR3 is TGTGCCATCAGTGAGAGTGCGGGTAGGGAGACCCAGTACTTC.

This clonotype was observed a few times. The V gene is TRBV29-1, the J gene TRBJ2-1; 10 bases match TRBD1. V dropped 1 base and J dropped 7; count of bases not matched to a gene: 7. CDR1 and CDR2 from the germline V gene are SQVTM and ANQGSEA. This CDR3 comprises 15 residues. The CDR3 protein is CSVEGPGQGRNEQFF. DNA of the CDR3: TGCAGCGTTGAAGGCCCGGGACAGGGGAGGAATGAGCAGTTCTTC.

This clonotype was counted many times. CDR3 coding DNA: TGCGCCAGCAGGTTAACAGATAATCTCTACGAGCAGTACTTC. Translation: CASRLTDNLYEQYF. V is TRBV5-1 and J is TRBJ2-7; no clear D. Between the trimmed V and J ends, which lost 5 bases and 3 bases, there was a span of 15 bases. Per the germline V gene, CDR1 is SGHRS and CDR2 is YFSETQ. CDR3 length: 14 residues.

This clonotype was seen at least ten times. The chain has TRBV29-1 and TRBJ2-1, with 12 nucleotides matching TRBD2. This CDR3 comprises 13 residues. V shed 3 bases, J shed 11 bases, and the junction held 5 bases outside the gene matches. CDR1 and CDR2 (germline): SQVTM, ANQGSEA. The DNA for the CDR3 is TGCAGCGTTGATCCTAGCGGGAGGGAACAGCAGTTCTTC. This sequence encodes CSVDPSGREQQFF.

DNA of the CDR3: TGTGCCATCACCCCGGACAGGGGGAACACTGAAGCTTTCTTT. Its translation is CAITPDRGNTEAFF. The chain combines TRBV10-3 with TRBJ1-1, with 9 nucleotides matching TRBD1. Trimming took 7 bases from V and 1 from J; bases not matched to a gene: 4. The CDR3 is 14 amino acids. Germline assignment: CDR1 ENHRY and CDR2 SYGVKD.

The sample holds many counts of this clonotype. This chain joins TRBV5-1 and TRBJ2-3; the D is unclear. This CDR3 spans 12 amino acids. Looked up from germline, CDR1 is SGHRS and CDR2 is YFSETQ. Trimming took off 5 bases at V and 4 bases at J, with 8 bases between the two ends. The CDR3 bases are TGCGCCAGCAGGGTAAACGCAGATACGCAGTATTTT. Translating it yields CASRVNADTQYF.

At least ten counts were recorded for this clonotype. V is TRBV6-5 and J is TRBJ2-6, with D perhaps TRBD2 (7 bases). CDR1 and CDR2 (germline): MNHEY, SVGAGI. The CDR3 has 15 residues. The V gene lost 6 bases and the J gene lost 2 bases, with 11 bases spanning the gap. CDR3 region: CASRLGGAGANVLTF. The CDR3 nucleotides are TGTGCCAGCAGGCTAGGGGGGGCTGGGGCCAACGTCCTGACTTTC.

About this clonotype itself: One base away lies a much larger clone, so this may be a sequencing read error. The chain has TRBV6-6 and TRBJ2-2, with D perhaps being TRBD1 or TRBD2 (5 bases each). The CDR3 contains 13 residues. Germline V gene data show CDR1 as MNHNY and CDR2 as SVGAGI (reference sequence). The CDR3 region is CASRPGNTGKLFF. The CDR3 DNA sequence: TGTGCCAGCAGGCCAGGGAACACCGGGAAGCTGTTTTTT.

Turning to this clonotype: A single base separates this from a much larger clone, so it may be a read error. This chain uses TRBV18 with TRBJ2-2; D is ambiguous. The CDR3 is 13 amino acids. Deletions cut 5 bases from V and 5 bases from J, with 9 bases between. Germline CDR1 is KGHSH and CDR2 is LQKENI. DNA of the CDR3: TGTGCCAGCTCATCACAGACAACCGGGGAGCTGTTTTTT. Its protein product is CASSSQTTGELFF.

This clonotype was observed at least ten times. The J gene is TRBJ2-1, the V gene TRBV12-3 or TRBV12-4; 8 bases map to TRBD2. Trimming cost V 5 bases and J 5 bases; bases outside gene matches: 11. There are 16 residues in the CDR3. CDR3 nucleotides: TGTGCCAGCAGTATCCGGGGGGGCACAAGGGACAATGAGCAGTTCTTC. The encoded protein is CASSIRGGTRDNEQFF.

Note on this clonotype: This may be a read error, as it is one base from a much larger clone. This chain links TRBV28 with TRBJ1-2, with 7 nucleotides matching TRBD1. The J segment lost 5 bases and the V segment lost 3 bases, leaving 6 bases of the junction unmatched. Germline-derived CDR1 and CDR2 are MDHEN and SYDVKM. The CDR3 is 14 amino acids. DNA for the CDR3: TGTGCCAGCAGTTTCCGGGACAGTGCATATGGCTACACCTTC. Amino acids: CASSFRDSAYGYTF.

This clonotype was recorded many times. The V gene is TRBV9, the J gene TRBJ2-3, with a tentative D call TRBD2 (6 bases). Germline CDR1 and CDR2: SGDLS and YYNGEE. CDR3 length: 14 amino acids. Trimming took 4 bases from V and 1 from J, leaving 10 bases between them. CDR3 loop: CASSTGGGTDTQYF. The CDR3 DNA is TGTGCCAGCAGCACAGGAGGGGGCACAGATACGCAGTATTTT.

This clonotype was recorded at least ten times. This rearrangement joins TRBV5-5 to TRBJ2-7; 10 bases line up with TRBD2. The germline V gene has CDR1 SGHKS and CDR2 YYEKEE (reference sequence). The CDR3 is 15 residues long. The ends lost 4 bases at V and 2 bases at J; junction bases unmatched: 6. The CDR3 sequence is CASSLIAGGPYEQYF. CDR3 coding DNA: TGTGCCAGCAGCCTAATAGCGGGAGGTCCCTACGAGCAGTACTTC.